This T cell receptor (beta chain) was profiled in a study of blood T cell repertoires in COVID-19. CDR3 length: 13 amino acids. Trimming removed 7 bases at V and 2 bases at J, with 9 bases between. CDR1 and CDR2 from the germline V gene are MNHEY and SVGAGI. Original processing methods: Reference gene primer amplification in the assay estimated nucleated cell counts. The method was immunoSEQ multiplex PCR; TCRdb's version includes in-frame clones alone and lacks a portion of them. Clonal size and the V and J genes are those of that table, whereas D and trimming came from the DNA. The table records 140,000 to 150,000 clones, roughly 89% of them present only once. Participant age was about 18 to 89 years, and participants resided in roughly 25 US areas. Clinical history as reported by participants underpinned cohort assignment. All recovered Cohort 3 donors got two negative PCRs, got clearance, or saw symptom resolution.

V and J are TRBV6-5 and TRBJ1-5, with D unresolved. The sequence derives from a man between 50 and 59 years old who had recovered from COVID-19. Sequenced: PBMCs or T cells enriched from blood (not recorded which). CDR3 coding DNA: TGTGCCAGCACCGTTTCCCGCAATCAGCCCCAGCATTTT. Protein: CASTVSRNQPQHF.